These 2 T cell receptor beta chains came from one sample sequenced in a study of T cell repertoires in cytomegalovirus infection. TCRdb reprocessed the reads with MiXCR, giving one entry per CDR3 protein. The sample includes 97,000 or so distinct CDR3 sequences, about 15% seen only once; the top ten take 8%. The specimen was PBMCs. These receptors were taken from a human donor in good health (CMV status not recorded). Some clones in this sample may be carry-over from other donors' samples.

This clonotype was observed a handful of times. CDR3 region: CATTTGLGSPLHF. CDR3 DNA: TGTGCCACTACGACAGGGTTGGGTTCACCCCTCCACTTT. The chain carries TRBV6-1 and TRBJ1-6; 7 nucleotides match TRBD1. CDR3 size: 13 residues. CDR1 and CDR2 (germline): MNHNS, SASEGT. The trim removed 10 bases at V and 9 bases at J, leaving 9 bases unmatched.

Ten or more counts support this clonotype. The CDR3 DNA is TGTGCCAGCAGCGCGGGAAGGACGGGAGGGGAGCAGTTCTTC. Protein: CASSAGRTGGEQFF. J is TRBJ2-1 and V is TRBV7-2; TRBD2 matches at 8 bases. V shed 5 bases, J shed 10 bases, and the junction held 10 bases outside the gene matches. CDR3 size: 14 residues. Per germline, CDR1 SGHTA and CDR2 FQGNSA.